This section outlines one T cell receptor beta chain sequence together with its context. This clone was picked up one time. This clone's antigen is unknown. The sample holds no much larger clone one base away, and base qualities are not on file. TCRbeta CDR3 regions were amplified from genomic DNA using the immunoSEQ Assay, a bias-controlled multiplex PCR. Turning to the authors' computational methods: The number of nucleated cells in each sample was estimated by amplification of reference gene primers within the assay. To quantify the absolute abundance of each unique TCRbeta CDR3 rearrangement, sequence reads were collapsed and filtered. Productive Simpson clonality was computed per sample as the square root of Simpson's diversity index over productive rearrangements. TCRdb's version of the immuneACCESS table is confined to in-frame rearrangements and falls short of the full clone set. An unresolved V gene accounts for under half of the shortfall where checked; the remainder is of unknown origin. The V and J calls and clone size were taken over from that table, and D and trimming were inferred from the DNA. This sample lists roughly 68,000 clones; over 65% were detected once. The ten largest clones capture over 15% of the sample.

The sample is drawn from a study of blood T cell repertoires in COVID-19 (dated by TCRdb to 2019 to 2021). Background for the entire study: The collaborator samples originated in the United States, Italy and Spain and spanned the acute and convalescent phases of COVID-19. Deeply sampled blood TCRbeta repertoires from subjects exposed to, actively infected with, or recovered from COVID-19 were included in the dataset. A freely available public database, intended as a resource for researchers studying the immune response to SARS-CoV-2, is where the repertoires were released. Nearly every sample came with metadata listing a de-identified subject ID, COVID-19 status, age in years and sex. The samples were drawn from two sources: the first 160 participants of the ongoing ImmuneRACE study, and 1,200 or so subjects contributed by 6 global collaborators. The prospective study material was composed of cDNA or gDNA derived from T cells, B-cell-depleted T cells, or PBMCs. Where available, HLA class I and class II types were obtained from metadata supplied by the sample provider rather than from assay-based typing.

The collaborating institutions used their own protocols to collect whole blood in K2EDTA tubes. For TCRbeta analysis, collaborator samples were shipped as frozen whole blood, as isolated PBMCs, or as DNA extracted from either sample type. Results and caveats for the whole study, not just this receptor: How much clinical and demographic metadata was included differed by source and by participant, and the metadata was provided uncurated.

The sequencing input was peripheral blood. The source is a woman of 80 years or more with acute or convalescent COVID-19.

The DNA is TGCGCCAGCAGCTTGGACGGGAATCAGCCCCAGCATTTT. The translation is CASSLDGNQPQHF. The receptor chain draws on TRBV5-1 and TRBJ1-5; the D gene is not confidently resolved. Cut back by 0 bases and 4 bases, the V and J ends lie 5 bases apart. CDR1 is given as SGHRS and CDR2 as YFSETQ, both from the germline V gene. The CDR3, from cysteine to phenylalanine, totals 13 residues. Of all the DNA, just the CDR3 is kept, 39 bases in frame from base 1. The entire variable domain, with the stretches around the CDR3 drawn from the reference TRBV5-1 and TRBJ1-5 proteins, is KAGVTQTPRYLIKTRGQQVTLSCSPISGHRSVSWYQQTPGQGLQFLFEYFSETQRNKGNFPGRFSGRQFSNSRSEMNVSTLELGDSALYLCASSLDGNQPQHFGDGTRLSIL.